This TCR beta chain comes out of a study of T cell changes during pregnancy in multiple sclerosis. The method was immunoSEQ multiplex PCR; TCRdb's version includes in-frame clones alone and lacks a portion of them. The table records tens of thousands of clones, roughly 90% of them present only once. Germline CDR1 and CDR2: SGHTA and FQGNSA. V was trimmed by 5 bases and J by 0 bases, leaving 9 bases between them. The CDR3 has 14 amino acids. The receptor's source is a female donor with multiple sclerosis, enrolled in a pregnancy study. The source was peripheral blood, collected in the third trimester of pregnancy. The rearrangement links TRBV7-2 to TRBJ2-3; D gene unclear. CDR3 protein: CASSPSVSTDTQYF. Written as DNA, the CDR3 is TGTGCCAGCAGCCCGAGTGTTAGCACAGATACGCAGTATTTT. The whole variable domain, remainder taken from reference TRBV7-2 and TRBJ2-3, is GAGVSQSPSNKVTEKGKDVELRCDPISGHTALYWYRQSLGQGLEFLIYFQGNSAPDKSGLPSDRFSAERTGGSVSTLTIQRTQQEDSAVYLCASSPSVSTDTQYFGPGTRLTVL.